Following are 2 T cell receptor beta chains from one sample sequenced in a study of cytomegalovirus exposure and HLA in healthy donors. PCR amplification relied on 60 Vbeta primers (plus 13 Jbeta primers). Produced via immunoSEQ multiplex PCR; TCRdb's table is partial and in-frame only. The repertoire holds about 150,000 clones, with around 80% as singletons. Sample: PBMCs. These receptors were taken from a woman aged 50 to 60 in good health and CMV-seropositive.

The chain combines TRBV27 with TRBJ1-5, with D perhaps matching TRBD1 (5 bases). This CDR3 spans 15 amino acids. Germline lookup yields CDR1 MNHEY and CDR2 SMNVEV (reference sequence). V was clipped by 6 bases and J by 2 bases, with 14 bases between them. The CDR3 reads CASREGGVGNQPQHF. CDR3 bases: TGTGCCAGCAGGGAGGGAGGGGTTGGCAATCAGCCCCAGCATTTT.

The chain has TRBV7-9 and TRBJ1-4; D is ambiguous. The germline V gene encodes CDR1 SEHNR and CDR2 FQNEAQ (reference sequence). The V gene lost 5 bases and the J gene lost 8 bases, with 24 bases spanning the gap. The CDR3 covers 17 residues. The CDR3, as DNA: TGTGCCAGCAGCCCTCCGGAGGCCTCTGGCCTTAACGAAAAACTGTTTTTT. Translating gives CASSPPEASGLNEKLFF.